This T cell receptor beta chain comes out of a study of immune evolution from preneoplasia to lung adenocarcinoma. Assay used: immunoSEQ multiplex PCR; TCRdb lists only in-frame clones, some missing. This sample has under 9,500 clones, with around 75% found just once. On this clone: The target antigen is unknown.

Study findings and constraints: From normal lung to invasive adenocarcinoma, top clone frequencies appeared to decrease.

Between the mid-2010s and the late 2010s, patients underwent resection in Japan or China. The V end lost 6 bases, the J end lost 4 bases, and 14 bases lay between the germline ends. This CDR3 is built from 14 residues. Germline-derived CDR1 and CDR2 are SGHTS and YDEGEE. The chain combines TRBV5-8 with TRBJ1-5, with D hard to call. This TCR came from an older person with lung adenocarcinoma. Sequencing used FFPE minimally invasive lung adenocarcinoma tissue. For the CDR3, the DNA is TGTGCCAGCACCCCGGACGGGCCAAATCAGCCCCAGCATTTT. The encoded protein is CASTPDGPNQPQHF.